This record covers a single T cell receptor (beta chain). PCR amplification relied on 60 Vbeta primers (plus 13 Jbeta primers). Data came from immunoSEQ multiplex PCR; TCRdb stores just in-frame clones and leaves some out. The sample has 200,000 or so clones, about 80% seen once. This sample is drawn from a study of cytomegalovirus exposure and HLA in healthy donors. V was pared by 7 bases and J by 6 bases, with 13 bases between. The CDR3 totals 13 residues. Per the germline V gene, CDR1 is SGHVS and CDR2 is FNYEAQ. The clonotype comes from a woman between 18 and 30 years old in good health and CMV-seropositive. This chain links TRBV7-6 with TRBJ1-5, with a weak D call TRBD1 (5 bases). Sequencing was carried out using PBMCs. In DNA form, the CDR3 reads TGTGCCAGCACCTTGGGGCCGGGTCAGCCCCAGCATTTT. Protein: CASTLGPGQPQHF.